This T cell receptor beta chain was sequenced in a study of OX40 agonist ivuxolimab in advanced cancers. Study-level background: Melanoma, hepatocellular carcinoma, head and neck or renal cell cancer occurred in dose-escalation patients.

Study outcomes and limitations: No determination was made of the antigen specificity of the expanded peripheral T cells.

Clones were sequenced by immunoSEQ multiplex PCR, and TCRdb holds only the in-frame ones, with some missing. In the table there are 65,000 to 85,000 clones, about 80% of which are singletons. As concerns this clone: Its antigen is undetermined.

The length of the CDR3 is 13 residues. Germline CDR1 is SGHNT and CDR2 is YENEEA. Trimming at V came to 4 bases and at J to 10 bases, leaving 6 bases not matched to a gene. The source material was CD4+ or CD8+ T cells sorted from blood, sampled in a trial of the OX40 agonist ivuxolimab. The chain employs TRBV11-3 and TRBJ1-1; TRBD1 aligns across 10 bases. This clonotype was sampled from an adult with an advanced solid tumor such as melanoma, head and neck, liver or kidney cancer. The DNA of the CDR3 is TGTGCCAGCAGCTCCCGGGACAGGGGACGAGCTTTCTTT. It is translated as CASSSRDRGRAFF. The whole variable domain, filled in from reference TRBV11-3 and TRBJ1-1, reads EAGVVQSPRYKIIEKKQPVAFWCNPISGHNTLYWYLQNLGQGPELLIRYENEEAVDDSQLPKDRFSAERLKGVDSTLKIQPAELGDSAVYLCASSSRDRGRAFFGQGTRLTVV.